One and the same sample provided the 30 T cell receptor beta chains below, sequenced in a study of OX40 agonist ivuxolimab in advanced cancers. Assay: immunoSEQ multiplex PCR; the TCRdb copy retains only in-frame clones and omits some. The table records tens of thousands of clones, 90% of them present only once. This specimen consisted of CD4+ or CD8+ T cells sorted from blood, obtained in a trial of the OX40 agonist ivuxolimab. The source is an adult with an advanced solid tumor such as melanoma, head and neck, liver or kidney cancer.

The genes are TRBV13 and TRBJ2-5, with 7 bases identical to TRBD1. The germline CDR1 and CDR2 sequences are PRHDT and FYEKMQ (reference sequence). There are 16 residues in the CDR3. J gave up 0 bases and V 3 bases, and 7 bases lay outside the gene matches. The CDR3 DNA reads TGTGCCAGCAGCTTGGGGACAGAAAATTACCAAGAGACCCAGTACTTC. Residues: CASSLGTENYQETQYF.

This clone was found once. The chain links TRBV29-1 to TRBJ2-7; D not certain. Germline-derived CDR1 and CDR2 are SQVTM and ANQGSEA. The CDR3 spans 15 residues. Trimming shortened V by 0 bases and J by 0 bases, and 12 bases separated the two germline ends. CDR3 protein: CSVEDPRAASYEQYF. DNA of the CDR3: TGCAGCGTTGAAGATCCCCGGGCAGCCTCCTACGAGCAGTACTTC.

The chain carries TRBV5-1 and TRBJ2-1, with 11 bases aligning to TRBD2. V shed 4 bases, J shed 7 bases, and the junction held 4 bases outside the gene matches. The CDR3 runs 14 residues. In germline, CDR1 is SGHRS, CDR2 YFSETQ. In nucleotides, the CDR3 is TGCGCCAGCAGCACTAGCGGGAGATTGAATGAGCAGTTCTTC. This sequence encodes CASSTSGRLNEQFF.

The CDR3 here is CASSWDGNIQYF. The CDR3 DNA reads as TGTGCCAGCAGTTGGGACGGAAACATTCAGTACTTC. The rearrangement links TRBV27 to TRBJ2-4, with D perhaps TRBD1 or TRBD2 (5 bases each). V was shortened by 4 bases and J by 6 bases, with 7 bases between the two germline ends. This CDR3 spans 12 amino acids. Looked up from germline, CDR1 is MNHEY and CDR2 is SMNVEV (reference sequence).

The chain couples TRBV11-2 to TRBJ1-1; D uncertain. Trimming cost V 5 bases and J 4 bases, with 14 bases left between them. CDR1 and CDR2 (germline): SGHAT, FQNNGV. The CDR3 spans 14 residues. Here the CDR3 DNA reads TGTGCCAGCAGCCGCTTGGGAGGGTTCACTGAAGCTTTCTTT. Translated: CASSRLGGFTEAFF.

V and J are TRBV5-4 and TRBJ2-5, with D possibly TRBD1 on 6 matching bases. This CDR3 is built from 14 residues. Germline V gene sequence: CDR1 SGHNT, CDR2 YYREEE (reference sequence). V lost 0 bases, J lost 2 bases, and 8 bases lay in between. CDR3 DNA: TGTGCCAGCAGCTTGGAGGACAGTCAAGAGACCCAGTACTTC. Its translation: CASSLEDSQETQYF.

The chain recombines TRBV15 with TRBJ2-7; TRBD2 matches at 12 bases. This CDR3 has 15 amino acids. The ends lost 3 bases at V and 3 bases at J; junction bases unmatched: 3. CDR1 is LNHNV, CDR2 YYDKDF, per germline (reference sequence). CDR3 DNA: TGTGCCACCAGCAGGCGACTAGCGGGAGACTACGAGCAGTACTTC. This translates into CATSRRLAGDYEQYF.

This CDR3 is CASSETAVYEQYF. CDR3 DNA sequence: TGTGCCAGCAGTGAAACGGCAGTGTACGAGCAGTACTTC. This chain joins TRBV25-1 and TRBJ2-7; the D is unclear. Between the trimmed V and J ends, which lost 2 bases and 4 bases, there was a span of 9 bases. Germline V CDR1 and CDR2: MGHDK, SYGVNS. This CDR3 is 13 amino acids long.

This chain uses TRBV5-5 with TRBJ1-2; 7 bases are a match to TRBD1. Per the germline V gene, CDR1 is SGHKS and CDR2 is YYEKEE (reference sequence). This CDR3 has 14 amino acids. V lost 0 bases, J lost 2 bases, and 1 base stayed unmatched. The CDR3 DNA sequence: TGTGCCAGCAGCTTGGGGGACAGAAACTATGGCTACACCTTC. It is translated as CASSLGDRNYGYTF.

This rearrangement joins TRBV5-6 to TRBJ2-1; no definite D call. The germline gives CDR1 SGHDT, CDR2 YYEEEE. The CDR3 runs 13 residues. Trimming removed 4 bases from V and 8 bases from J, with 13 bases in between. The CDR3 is CASSDRWVDEQFF. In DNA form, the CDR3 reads TGTGCCAGCAGCGACCGGTGGGTCGATGAGCAGTTCTTC.

The CDR3, as DNA: TGTGCCAGCTCACCGGACGGTGAGGTGGTGCAGTACTTC. This gives the protein CASSPDGEVVQYF. The J gene is TRBJ2-7, the V gene TRBV18, with D unclear. Germline CDR1 and CDR2: KGHSH and LQKENI. CDR3 size: 13 residues. Trimming removed 3 bases at V and 9 bases at J, with 15 bases between.

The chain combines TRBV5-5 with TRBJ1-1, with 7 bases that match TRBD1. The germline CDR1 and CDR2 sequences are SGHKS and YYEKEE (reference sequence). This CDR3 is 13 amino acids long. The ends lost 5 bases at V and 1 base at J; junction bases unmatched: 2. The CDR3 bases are TGTGCCAGCAGAAGACAGGGGAACACTGAAGCTTTCTTT. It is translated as CASRRQGNTEAFF.

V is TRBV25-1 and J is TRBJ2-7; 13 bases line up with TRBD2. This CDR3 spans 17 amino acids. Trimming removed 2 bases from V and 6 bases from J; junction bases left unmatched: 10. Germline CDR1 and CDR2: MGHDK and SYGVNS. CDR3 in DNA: TGTGCCAGCAGTGAAGCTAGACTAGCGGGAGGTGCTGGCGAGCAGTACTTC. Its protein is CASSEARLAGGAGEQYF.

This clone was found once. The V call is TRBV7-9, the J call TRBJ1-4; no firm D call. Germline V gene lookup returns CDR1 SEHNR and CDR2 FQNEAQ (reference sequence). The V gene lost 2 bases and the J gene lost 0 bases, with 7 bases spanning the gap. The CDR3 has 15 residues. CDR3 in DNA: TGTGCCAGCAGCTTACAGCCTGCAACTAATGAAAAACTGTTTTTT. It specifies CASSLQPATNEKLFF.

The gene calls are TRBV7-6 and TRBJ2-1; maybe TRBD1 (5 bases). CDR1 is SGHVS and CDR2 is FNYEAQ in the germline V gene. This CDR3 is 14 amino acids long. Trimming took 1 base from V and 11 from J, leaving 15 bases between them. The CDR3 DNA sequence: TGTGCCAGCAGCTTAGTGGGGCTCAGGCCTAAGCAGTTCTTC. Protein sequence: CASSLVGLRPKQFF.

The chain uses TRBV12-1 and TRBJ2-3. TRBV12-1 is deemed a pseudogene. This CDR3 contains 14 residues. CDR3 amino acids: CASSLTTPTDTQYF. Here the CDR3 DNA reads TGTGCCAGCAGCCTTACGACCCCCACAGATACGCAGTATTTT.

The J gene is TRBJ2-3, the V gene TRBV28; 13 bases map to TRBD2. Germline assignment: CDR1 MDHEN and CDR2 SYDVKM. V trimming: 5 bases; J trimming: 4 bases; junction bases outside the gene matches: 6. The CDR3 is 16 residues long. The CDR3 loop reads CASSPTSGRAADTQYF. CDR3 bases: TGTGCCAGCAGTCCAACTAGCGGGAGGGCGGCAGATACGCAGTATTTT.

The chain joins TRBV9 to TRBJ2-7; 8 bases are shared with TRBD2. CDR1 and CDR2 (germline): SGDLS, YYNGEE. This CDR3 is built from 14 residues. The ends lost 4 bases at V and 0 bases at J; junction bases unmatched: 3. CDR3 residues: CASSPGTSSYEQYF. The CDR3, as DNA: TGTGCCAGCAGCCCCGGGACTAGCTCCTACGAGCAGTACTTC.

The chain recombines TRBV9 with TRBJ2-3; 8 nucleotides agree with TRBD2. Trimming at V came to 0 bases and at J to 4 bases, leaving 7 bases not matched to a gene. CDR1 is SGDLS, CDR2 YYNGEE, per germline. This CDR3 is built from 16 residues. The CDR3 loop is CASSVEAGDYADTQYF. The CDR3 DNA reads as TGTGCCAGCAGCGTAGAAGCGGGAGACTACGCAGATACGCAGTATTTT. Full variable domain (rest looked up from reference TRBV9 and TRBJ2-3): DSGVTQTPKHLITATGQRVTLRCSPRSGDLSVYWYQQSLDQGLQFLIQYYNGEERAKGNILERFSAQQFPDLHSELNLSSLELGDSALYFCASSVEAGDYADTQYFGPGTRLTVL.

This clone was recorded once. The CDR3 DNA reads TGTGCCAGCAGCTCTACAGGGGGCTGGGAGACCCAGTACTTC. It specifies CASSSTGGWETQYF. The chain employs TRBV7-3 and TRBJ2-5, with 9 bases that match TRBD1. Germline-derived CDR1 and CDR2 are SGHTA and FQGTGA. Trimming at V came to 4 bases and at J to 5 bases, leaving 5 bases not matched to a gene. CDR3 length: 14 residues. The full variable domain, completed using reference TRBV7-3 and TRBJ2-5, is GAGVSQTPSNKVTEKGKYVELRCDPISGHTALYWYRQSLGQGPEFLIYFQGTGAADDSGLPNDRFFAVRPEGSVSTLKIQRTERGDSAVYLCASSSTGGWETQYFGPGTRLLVL.

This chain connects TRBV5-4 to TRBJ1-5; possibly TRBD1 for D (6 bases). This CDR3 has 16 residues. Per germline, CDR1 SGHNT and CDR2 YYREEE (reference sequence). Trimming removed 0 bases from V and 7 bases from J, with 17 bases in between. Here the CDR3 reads CASSLGPLQGGQPQHF. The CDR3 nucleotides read TGTGCCAGCAGCTTGGGCCCTTTACAGGGTGGACAGCCCCAGCATTTT.

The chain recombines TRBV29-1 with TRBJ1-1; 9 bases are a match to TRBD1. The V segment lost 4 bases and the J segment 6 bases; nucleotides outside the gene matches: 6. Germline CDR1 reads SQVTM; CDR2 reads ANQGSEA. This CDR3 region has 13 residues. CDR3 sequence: CSVVLGQGAEAFF. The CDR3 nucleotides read TGCAGCGTTGTTTTGGGACAGGGAGCTGAAGCTTTCTTT.

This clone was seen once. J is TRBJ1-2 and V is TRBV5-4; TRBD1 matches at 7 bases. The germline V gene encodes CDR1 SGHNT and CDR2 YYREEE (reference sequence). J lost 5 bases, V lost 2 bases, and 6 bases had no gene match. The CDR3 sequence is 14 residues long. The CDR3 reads CASSFRDSAYGYTF. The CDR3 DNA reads TGTGCCAGCAGCTTTCGGGACAGTGCTTATGGCTACACCTTC.

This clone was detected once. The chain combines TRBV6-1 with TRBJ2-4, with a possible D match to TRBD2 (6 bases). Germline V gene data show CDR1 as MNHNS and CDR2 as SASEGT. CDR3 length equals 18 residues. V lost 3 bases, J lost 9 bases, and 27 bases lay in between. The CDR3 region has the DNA TGTGCCAGCAGTGACCAAGAGGGGCGGGGCCCTCACGGGAGCATTCAGTACTTC. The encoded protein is CASSDQEGRGPHGSIQYF.

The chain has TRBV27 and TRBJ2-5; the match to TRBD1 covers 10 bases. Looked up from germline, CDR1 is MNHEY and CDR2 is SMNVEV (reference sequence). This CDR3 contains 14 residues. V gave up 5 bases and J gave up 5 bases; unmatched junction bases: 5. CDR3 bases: TGTGCCAGCAGTCCGGGACAGGGGTGGGAGACCCAGTACTTC. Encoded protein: CASSPGQGWETQYF.

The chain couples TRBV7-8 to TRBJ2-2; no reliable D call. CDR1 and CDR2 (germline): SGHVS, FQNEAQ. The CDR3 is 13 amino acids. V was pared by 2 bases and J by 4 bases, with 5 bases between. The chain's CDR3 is CASSLPFTGELFF. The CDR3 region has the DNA TGTGCCAGCAGCTTACCTTTCACCGGGGAGCTGTTTTTT.

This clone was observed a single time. The CDR3 sequence is CSVRRYMNTEAFF. In DNA, the CDR3 is TGCAGCGTTCGACGGTATATGAACACTGAAGCTTTCTTT. The chain has TRBV29-1 and TRBJ1-1; D is unresolved. The CDR3 totals 13 residues. V lost 5 bases, J lost 0 bases, and 10 bases lay in between. Germline CDR1 is SQVTM and CDR2 is ANQGSEA.

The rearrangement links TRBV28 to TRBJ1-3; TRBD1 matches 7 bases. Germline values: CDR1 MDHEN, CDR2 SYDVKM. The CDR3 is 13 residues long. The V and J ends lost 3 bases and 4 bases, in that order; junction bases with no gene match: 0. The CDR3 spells CASSFRGGNTIYF. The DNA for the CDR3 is TGTGCCAGCAGTTTCAGGGGGGGAAACACCATATATTTT.

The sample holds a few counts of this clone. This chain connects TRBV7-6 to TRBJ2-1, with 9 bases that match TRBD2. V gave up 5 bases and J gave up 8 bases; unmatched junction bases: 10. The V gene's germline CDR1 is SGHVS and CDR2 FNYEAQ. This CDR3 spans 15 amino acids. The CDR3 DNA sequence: TGTGCCAGCAGCCTGGGGGCGGGAGGGTTTGATGAGCAGTTCTTC. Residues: CASSLGAGGFDEQFF. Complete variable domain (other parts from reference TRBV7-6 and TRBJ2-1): GAGVSQSPRYKVTKRGQDVALRCDPISGHVSLYWYRQALGQGPEFLTYFNYEAQQDKSGLPNDRFSAERPEGSISTLTIQRTEQRDSAMYRCASSLGAGGFDEQFFGPGTRLTVL.

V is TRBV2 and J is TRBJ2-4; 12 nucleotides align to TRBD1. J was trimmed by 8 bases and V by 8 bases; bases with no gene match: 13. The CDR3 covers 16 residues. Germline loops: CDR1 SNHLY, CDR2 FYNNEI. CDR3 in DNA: TGTGCCAGCCAATGGGGGACAGGGGGCAAGGAGGACATTCAGTACTTC. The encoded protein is CASQWGTGGKEDIQYF.